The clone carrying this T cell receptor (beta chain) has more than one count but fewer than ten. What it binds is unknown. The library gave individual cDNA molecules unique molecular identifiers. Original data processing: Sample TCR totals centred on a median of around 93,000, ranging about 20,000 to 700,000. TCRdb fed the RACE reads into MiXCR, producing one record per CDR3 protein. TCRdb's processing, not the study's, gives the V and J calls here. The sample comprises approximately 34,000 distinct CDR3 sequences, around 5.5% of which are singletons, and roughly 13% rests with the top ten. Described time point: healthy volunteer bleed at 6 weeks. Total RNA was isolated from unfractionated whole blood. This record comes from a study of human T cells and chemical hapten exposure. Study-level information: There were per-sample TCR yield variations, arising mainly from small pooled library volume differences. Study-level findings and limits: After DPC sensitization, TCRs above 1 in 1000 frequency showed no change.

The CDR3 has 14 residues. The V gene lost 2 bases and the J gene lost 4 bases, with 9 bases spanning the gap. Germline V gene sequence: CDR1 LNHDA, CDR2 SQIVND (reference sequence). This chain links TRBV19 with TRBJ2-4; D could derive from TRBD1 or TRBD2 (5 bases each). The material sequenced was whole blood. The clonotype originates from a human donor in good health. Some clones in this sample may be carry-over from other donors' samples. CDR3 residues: CASSIRDVKNIQYF. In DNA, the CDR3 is TGTGCCAGTAGTATAAGGGACGTGAAAAACATTCAGTACTTC.